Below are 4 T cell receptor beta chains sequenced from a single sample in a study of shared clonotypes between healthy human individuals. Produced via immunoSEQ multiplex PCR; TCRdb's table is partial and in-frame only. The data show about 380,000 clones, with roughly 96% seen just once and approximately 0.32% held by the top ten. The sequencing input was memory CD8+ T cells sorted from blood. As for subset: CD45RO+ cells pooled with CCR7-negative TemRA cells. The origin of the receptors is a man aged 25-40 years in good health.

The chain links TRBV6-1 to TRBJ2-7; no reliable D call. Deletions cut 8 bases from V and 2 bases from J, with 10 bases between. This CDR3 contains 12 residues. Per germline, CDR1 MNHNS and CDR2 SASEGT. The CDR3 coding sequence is TGTGCCAGCTCCGGTCATCCCTACGAGCAGTACTTC. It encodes CASSGHPYEQYF.

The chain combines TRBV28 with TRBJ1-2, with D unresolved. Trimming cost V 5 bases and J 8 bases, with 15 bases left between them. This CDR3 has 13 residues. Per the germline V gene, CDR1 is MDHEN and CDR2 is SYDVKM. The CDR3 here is CASSPRWSGGYTF. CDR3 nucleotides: TGTGCCAGCAGTCCACGGTGGTCGGGAGGCTACACCTTC.

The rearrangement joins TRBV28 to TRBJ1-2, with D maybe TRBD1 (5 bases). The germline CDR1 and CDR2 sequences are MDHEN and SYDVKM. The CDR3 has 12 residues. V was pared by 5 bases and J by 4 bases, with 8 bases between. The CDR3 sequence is CASSPQGYGYTF. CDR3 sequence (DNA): TGTGCCAGCAGTCCTCAGGGCTATGGCTACACCTTC.

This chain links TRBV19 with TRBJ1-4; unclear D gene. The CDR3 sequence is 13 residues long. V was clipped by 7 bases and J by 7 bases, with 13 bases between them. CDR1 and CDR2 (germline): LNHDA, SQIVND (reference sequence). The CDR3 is CASTVTIGEKLFF. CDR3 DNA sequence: TGTGCCAGTACAGTGACAATAGGTGAAAAACTGTTTTTT.